The 18 T cell receptor beta chains presented below share a single source sample, sequenced in a study of T cell responses to AZD1222 COVID-19 vaccine. Profiled with immunoSEQ multiplex PCR; TCRdb holds only in-frame clones, not every one. The table has under 150,000 clones, roughly nine tenths seen once; the top ten hold roughly 2.4%. The specimen comprised peripheral blood, sampled on day 0 of AZD1222 vaccination. The source is an adult in good health.

The rearrangement links TRBV9 to TRBJ2-3; possible D gene TRBD1, 6 bases. CDR3 length equals 16 residues. V dropped 3 bases and J dropped 1 base, with 15 bases sitting between them. Germline CDR1 and CDR2: SGDLS and YYNGEE. In nucleotides, the CDR3 is TGTGCCAGCAGCGGCCACAGGGATGTTGGCACAGATACGCAGTATTTT. Its translation: CASSGHRDVGTDTQYF. The variable domain in full, with the rest retrieved from reference TRBV9 and TRBJ2-3, is DSGVTQTPKHLITATGQRVTLRCSPRSGDLSVYWYQQSLDQGLQFLIQYYNGEERAKGNILERFSAQQFPDLHSELNLSSLELGDSALYFCASSGHRDVGTDTQYFGPGTRLTVL.

The chain links TRBV5-1 to TRBJ2-1; 11 bases are a match to TRBD1. The J segment lost 8 bases and the V segment lost 2 bases, leaving 6 bases of the junction unmatched. The CDR3 totals 15 residues. Germline V gene data show CDR1 as SGHRS and CDR2 as YFSETQ. The CDR3, as DNA: TGCGCCAGCAGCTTCCGGACAGGGGGCGCTGATGAGCAGTTCTTC. Residues: CASSFRTGGADEQFF. The whole variable domain, remainder taken from reference TRBV5-1 and TRBJ2-1, is KAGVTQTPRYLIKTRGQQVTLSCSPISGHRSVSWYQQTPGQGLQFLFEYFSETQRNKGNFPGRFSGRQFSNSRSEMNVSTLELGDSALYLCASSFRTGGADEQFFGPGTRLTVL.

In its sample, this clone was seen a few times. The chain combines TRBV2 with TRBJ2-1; D possibly corresponds to TRBD1 (5 bases). Germline CDR1 reads SNHLY; CDR2 reads FYNNEI. The CDR3 covers 11 residues. V lost 9 bases and J lost 4, with 7 bases in between. CDR3 amino acids: CARRQYNEQFF. CDR3 DNA sequence: TGTGCCAGAAGACAGTACAATGAGCAGTTCTTC.

The chain has TRBV9 and TRBJ1-2, with D hard to call. This CDR3 is built from 12 residues. Germline CDR1 is SGDLS and CDR2 is YYNGEE. Trimming stripped 0 bases from V and 8 bases from J, with 8 bases between. The CDR3 sequence: CASSVGVGGYTF. DNA of the CDR3: TGTGCCAGCAGCGTAGGAGTCGGCGGCTACACCTTC.

The chain couples TRBV18 to TRBJ2-3; 7 positions match TRBD1. The CDR3 totals 15 residues. The germline gives CDR1 KGHSH, CDR2 LQKENI. V dropped 6 bases and J dropped 4; count of bases not matched to a gene: 10. The CDR3 region has the DNA TGTGCCAGCTCCCACAGGGGCAGAGGGGCAGATACGCAGTATTTT. Its protein is CASSHRGRGADTQYF.

The chain employs TRBV3-1 (or the pseudogene TRBV3-2) and TRBJ1-6; D might be TRBD1 (6 bases). The CDR3 spans 15 residues. CDR1 and CDR2 (germline): LGHDT, YNNKEL (reference sequence). The V gene lost 3 bases and the J gene lost 7 bases, with 13 bases spanning the gap. CDR3 DNA sequence: TGTGCCAGCAGCCACACAGGGAGCCCCAATTCACCCCTCCACTTT. This encodes CASSHTGSPNSPLHF.

The chain has TRBV9 and TRBJ2-5; D perhaps matches TRBD1 (8 bases). Trimming took off 4 bases at V and 4 bases at J, with 20 bases between the two ends. Germline-derived CDR1 and CDR2 are SGDLS and YYNGEE. CDR3 size: 16 residues. In nucleotides, the CDR3 is TGTGCCAGCAGCCCCCGGACAGGGTGGGGGGGAGAGACCCAGTACTTC. Translating it yields CASSPRTGWGGETQYF.

The CDR3 protein is CASSSTGAADTQYF. The DNA of the CDR3 is TGTGCCAGCAGTTCAACCGGGGCGGCAGATACGCAGTATTTT. The chain is built from TRBV7-2 and TRBJ2-3; D may correspond to TRBD1 or TRBD2 (5 bases each). This CDR3 spans 14 amino acids. The germline V gene encodes CDR1 SGHTA and CDR2 FQGNSA. Trimming took 6 bases from V and 4 from J, leaving 14 bases between them.

The V gene is TRBV24-1, the J gene TRBJ1-5; D gene unclear. The CDR3 has 12 residues. V was shortened by 2 bases and J by 9 bases, with 7 bases between the two germline ends. The germline CDR1 and CDR2 sequences are KGHDR and SFDVKD. Written as DNA, the CDR3 is TGTGCCACCAGTGATTCCCGGGGGCCCCAGCATTTT. Its translation: CATSDSRGPQHF.

The chain recombines TRBV7-8 with TRBJ2-7, with TRBD1 as a possible D gene (5 bases). V dropped 5 bases and J dropped 1 base, with 18 bases sitting between them. Germline V gene sequence: CDR1 SGHVS, CDR2 FQNEAQ. The CDR3 loop spans 16 amino acids. CDR3 amino acids: CASSPLRQYLSYEQYF. DNA of the CDR3: TGTGCCAGCAGCCCCCTCCGACAGTATCTGTCCTACGAGCAGTACTTC.

V and J are TRBV5-1 and TRBJ2-1, with D hard to call. The length of the CDR3 is 14 residues. Germline V gene data show CDR1 as SGHRS and CDR2 as YFSETQ. The ends were cut back, 0 bases at V and 8 bases at J, with 12 bases in the middle. The CDR3 nucleotides read TGCGCCAGCAGCTTGGCCGCCCGACACGATGAGCAGTTCTTC. This encodes CASSLAARHDEQFF. The variable domain in full, with the rest retrieved from reference TRBV5-1 and TRBJ2-1, is KAGVTQTPRYLIKTRGQQVTLSCSPISGHRSVSWYQQTPGQGLQFLFEYFSETQRNKGNFPGRFSGRQFSNSRSEMNVSTLELGDSALYLCASSLAARHDEQFFGPGTRLTVL.

This clone was seen a handful of times. This sequence joins TRBV6-1 and TRBJ1-6, with D unclear. The CDR3 spans 15 residues. V was cut by 1 base and J by 9 bases, with 13 bases left in between. Germline CDR1 and CDR2: MNHNS and SASEGT. The CDR3 protein is CASSEDPSGGSPLHF. The CDR3 nucleotides are TGTGCCAGCAGTGAAGATCCCTCCGGCGGTTCACCCCTCCACTTT.

This chain links TRBV28 with TRBJ1-2, with TRBD1 identical over 8 bases. This CDR3 contains 16 residues. Looked up from germline, CDR1 is MDHEN and CDR2 is SYDVKM. V lost 5 bases to trimming and J lost 8 bases; unmatched junction nucleotides: 16. DNA for the CDR3: TGTGCCAGCAGTAGATTCCAGGGGGCGACGGGAAGCGGCTACACCTTC. It encodes CASSRFQGATGSGYTF.

This chain links TRBV2 with TRBJ1-4, with TRBD1 matching over 9 bases. After removal of 5 bases from V and 9 bases from J, the junction contained 10 bases not matched to a gene. This CDR3 is built from 15 residues. Per germline, CDR1 SNHLY and CDR2 FYNNEI. CDR3 amino acids: CASSRNPGQGQKLFF. As DNA, the CDR3 is TGTGCCAGCAGTAGAAACCCGGGACAGGGCCAAAAACTGTTTTTT.

The V gene is TRBV6-6, the J gene TRBJ1-5; 10 bases match TRBD1. CDR1 and CDR2 from the germline V gene are MNHNY and SVGAGI (reference sequence). The V gene end was trimmed by 2 bases and the J gene end by 4 bases; junction bases not matched to a gene: 5. The CDR3 is 16 residues long. The CDR3 bases are TGTGCCAGCAGTTACGGGGACAGGGGAATAAATCAGCCCCAGCATTTT. This translates into CASSYGDRGINQPQHF.

The V and J genes are TRBV23-1 and TRBJ2-6; 9 bases match TRBD1. TRBV23-1 is an ORF, and what it does is uncertain. The CDR3 length is 17 residues. The V and J ends lost 6 bases and 0 bases, in that order; junction bases with no gene match: 6. CDR3 loop: CASSPTGGSSGANVLTF. The CDR3 DNA is TGCGCCAGCAGCCCCACAGGGGGCAGCTCTGGGGCCAACGTCCTGACTTTC.

A few counts support this clone. The chain carries TRBV6-5 and TRBJ1-5; D is possibly TRBD1 (5 bases). The germline CDR1 and CDR2 sequences are MNHEY and SVGAGI. The CDR3 runs 14 residues. Trimming took off 6 bases at V and 5 bases at J, with 14 bases between the two ends. The CDR3: CASSAVAGDQPQHF. The CDR3 DNA sequence: TGTGCCAGCAGCGCCGTAGCGGGGGATCAGCCCCAGCATTTT.

The V and J genes are TRBV28 and TRBJ1-1; D is uncertain. The CDR3 is made up of 13 amino acids. Germline V CDR1 and CDR2: MDHEN, SYDVKM. V lost 5 bases, J lost 6 bases, and 13 bases lay in between. The CDR3 DNA follows: TGTGCCAGCAGTGCCCCCGGAAGGGCTGAAGCTTTCTTT. The encoded protein is CASSAPGRAEAFF. Full variable domain (remainder filled in from reference TRBV28 and TRBJ1-1): DVKVTQSSRYLVKRTGEKVFLECVQDMDHENMFWYRQDPGLGLRLIYFSYDVKMKEKGDIPEGYSVSREKKERFSLILESASTNQTSMYLCASSAPGRAEAFFGQGTRLTVV.